The 29 T cell receptor beta chains given below trace back to one sample, sequenced in a study of cytomegalovirus exposure and HLA in healthy donors. TCRdb's table, derived via immunoSEQ multiplex PCR, lists solely in-frame clones and lacks some. The table shows around 120,000 clones, with 70% to 90% occurring only once. What was sequenced was PBMCs. The origin of the receptors is a man aged 18 to 35 in good health and CMV-seropositive.

The gene calls are TRBV7-9 and TRBJ2-7; 8 bases are a match to TRBD1. Germline-derived CDR1 and CDR2 are SEHNR and FQNEAQ (reference sequence). J lost 5 bases, V lost 4 bases, and 13 bases had no gene match. There are 16 residues in the CDR3. CDR3 DNA sequence: TGTGCCAGCAGCTCTACCCTGACAGGGGAGAGTAACGAGCAGTACTTC. Amino acids: CASSSTLTGESNEQYF.

The chain is built from TRBV5-5 and TRBJ2-5; no reliable D call. The CDR3 runs 13 residues. V shed 7 bases and J shed 3 bases, with 13 bases lying between them. CDR1 and CDR2 from the germline V gene are SGHKS and YYEKEE (reference sequence). Written as DNA, the CDR3 is TGTGCCAGCGCTTATAGTTTCGAAGAGACCCAGTACTTC. Translated, it gives CASAYSFEETQYF.

The rearrangement links TRBV27 to TRBJ1-4; D perhaps matches TRBD1 (5 bases). In germline, CDR1 is MNHEY, CDR2 SMNVEV (reference sequence). This CDR3 has 18 amino acids. Deletions cut 0 bases from V and 7 bases from J, with 21 bases between. This chain's CDR3 is CASSLSGQGGLLSEKLFF. CDR3 DNA sequence: TGTGCCAGCAGTTTATCAGGCCAGGGTGGGTTGCTGAGTGAAAAACTGTTTTTT.

In nucleotides, the CDR3 is TGTGCCAGCTCACCCCGGACAGGGAACAATGAGCAGTTCTTC. Protein sequence: CASSPRTGNNEQFF. This chain links TRBV18 with TRBJ2-1, with 8 bases that match TRBD1. This CDR3 contains 14 residues. With V trimmed by 3 bases and J by 5 bases, 3 bases remained unmatched. The germline CDR1 and CDR2 sequences are KGHSH and LQKENI.

The rearrangement links TRBV18 to TRBJ1-3; a weak D match, TRBD1 (5 bases). This CDR3 comprises 16 residues. Trimming took 0 bases from V and 3 from J, leaving 12 bases between them. Germline values: CDR1 KGHSH, CDR2 LQKENI. The CDR3 region is CASSPPQGFGGNTIYF. CDR3 nucleotides: TGTGCCAGCTCACCACCGCAGGGATTTGGTGGAAACACCATATATTTT.

The genes are TRBV6-1 and TRBJ2-7; 8 bases agree with TRBD1. Germline V CDR1 and CDR2: MNHNS, SASEGT. The V segment lost 6 bases and the J segment 4 bases; nucleotides outside the gene matches: 8. The CDR3 runs to 14 residues. This chain's CDR3 is CASSTGTGTYEQYF. The CDR3 DNA follows: TGTGCCAGCAGCACCGGGACAGGAACGTACGAGCAGTACTTC.

The chain carries TRBV6-1 and TRBJ2-6; D ambiguous. This CDR3 has 13 residues. Trimming removed 3 bases at V and 6 bases at J, with 6 bases between. Germline CDR1 MNHNS, CDR2 SASEGT. The CDR3 DNA is TGTGCCAGCAGTGAGACACAGGCCAACGTCCTGACTTTC. Amino acid sequence: CASSETQANVLTF.

The chain links TRBV15 to TRBJ2-1; possibly TRBD2 for D (7 bases). The V end lost 2 bases, the J end lost 8 bases, and 16 bases lay between the germline ends. The CDR3 is made up of 15 amino acids. Germline V lookup: CDR1 LNHNV, CDR2 YYDKDF (reference sequence). This CDR3 is CATSRTGGLSYEQFF. DNA for the CDR3: TGTGCCACCAGCAGAACGGGGGGCCTATCCTATGAGCAGTTCTTC.

The J gene is TRBJ2-3, the V gene TRBV10-1; 10 bases agree with TRBD2. From germline, CDR1 is WNHNN and CDR2 SYGVQD (reference sequence). V shed 8 bases and J 3 bases; nucleotides not matched to a gene: 2. The CDR3 is made up of 13 amino acids. CDR3 nucleotides: TGCGCCAGCCCTAGCGGGGGTACAGATACGCAGTATTTT. Its protein product is CASPSGGTDTQYF.

DNA of the CDR3: TGTGCCAGCAGCTCCAGCGGGGGCCCAGAAAATGAGCAGTTCTTC. It translates to CASSSSGGPENEQFF. J is TRBJ2-1 and V is TRBV7-9; 8 bases map to TRBD2. CDR1 and CDR2 from the germline V gene are SEHNR and FQNEAQ (reference sequence). Germline trimming cut 4 bases from V and 7 bases from J; bases unmatched to any gene: 9. The CDR3 has 15 amino acids.

The chain employs TRBV5-4 and TRBJ1-5; 10 nucleotides align to TRBD1. The germline V gene has CDR1 SGHNT and CDR2 YYREEE (reference sequence). V was pared by 2 bases and J by 5 bases, with 4 bases of the junction left unmatched. This CDR3 region has 15 residues. The CDR3, as DNA: TGTGCCAGCAGCTTCACTGGACAGGGGGATCAGCCCCAGCATTTT. This translates into CASSFTGQGDQPQHF. The complete variable domain, with remaining parts taken from reference TRBV5-4 and TRBJ1-5, reads ETGVTQSPTHLIKTRGQQVTLRCSSQSGHNTVSWYQQALGQGPQFIFQYYREEENGRGNFPPRFSGLQFPNYSSELNVNALELDDSALYLCASSFTGQGDQPQHFGDGTRLSIL.

The rearrangement joins TRBV14 to TRBJ1-2; unclear D gene. The CDR3 loop spans 13 amino acids. The ends were cut back, 4 bases at V and 7 bases at J, with 13 bases in the middle. Germline V gene data show CDR1 as SGHDN and CDR2 as FVKESK. The CDR3 DNA reads TGTGCCAGCAGCCTCGACATAAATGGTGGCTACACCTTC. Translation: CASSLDINGGYTF.

This clone has just a few counts. The chain recombines TRBV7-9 with TRBJ1-6; D is unresolved. This CDR3 has 13 residues. Germline V gene data show CDR1 as SEHNR and CDR2 as FQNEAQ (reference sequence). The V end was cut by 1 base, the J end by 9 bases, with 7 bases between. The CDR3 region is CASSLGPGSPLHF. In DNA, the CDR3 is TGTGCCAGCAGCTTAGGGCCAGGTTCACCCCTCCACTTT.

This clone was observed once. The chain couples TRBV20-1 to TRBJ2-4; possible D gene TRBD2, 6 bases. The germline gives CDR1 DFQATT, CDR2 SNEGSKA (reference sequence). V was shortened by 2 bases and J by 9 bases, with 8 bases between the two germline ends. The CDR3 is made up of 11 amino acids. CDR3 DNA: TGCAGTGCTAGATCCGGGGGCATTCAGTACTTC. Translated: CSARSGGIQYF.

The chain employs TRBV6-5 and TRBJ1-3, with 9 nucleotides matching TRBD1. Germline CDR1 and CDR2: MNHEY and SVGAGI. J gave up 4 bases and V 4 bases, and 8 bases lay outside the gene matches. The CDR3 is made up of 16 amino acids. The CDR3 reads CASSLGTGLGGNTIYF. The CDR3 DNA reads as TGTGCCAGCAGTTTAGGGACAGGGCTTGGAGGAAACACCATATATTTT.

This clone has just one count. This chain uses TRBV4-3 with TRBJ1-2, with 7 bases matching TRBD1. The CDR3 has 21 amino acids. Germline V gene sequence: CDR1 LGHNA, CDR2 YSLEER. Unmatched junction bases numbered 24, after V lost 3 bases and J lost 2 bases. This CDR3 is CASSQLRGQGVNRGRNYGYTF. Written as DNA, the CDR3 is TGCGCCAGCAGCCAGCTCCGCGGCCAGGGGGTTAACAGGGGCCGCAACTATGGCTACACCTTC.

This clone has a single count. The V gene is TRBV6-4, the J gene TRBJ2-3, with TRBD2 matching over 8 bases. Germline CDR1 MRHNA, CDR2 SNTAGT. The CDR3 has 14 residues. J was trimmed by 3 bases and V by 3 bases; bases with no gene match: 2. The CDR3 DNA sequence: TGTGCCAGCAGTGAAGCGGGGGTGACAGATACGCAGTATTTT. This codes for CASSEAGVTDTQYF.

This clone was observed a single time. The chain couples TRBV11-2 to TRBJ2-7, with D unclear. The CDR3 has 14 residues. Germline CDR1 and CDR2: SGHAT and FQNNGV. The germline V and J ends were trimmed by 3 bases and 2 bases, with 11 bases remaining between them. CDR3 residues: CASSFHDGAYEQYF. The DNA for the CDR3 is TGTGCCAGCAGCTTTCACGACGGAGCCTACGAGCAGTACTTC.

The CDR3 region has the DNA TGTGCCAGCAGCCTGGGACTGCCTATCTCCTACAATGAGCAGTTCTTC. Encoded protein: CASSLGLPISYNEQFF. V gene TRBV5-6 combines with J gene TRBJ2-1; perhaps TRBD2 as D (6 bases). This CDR3 has 16 residues. Trimming stripped 4 bases from V and 0 bases from J, with 14 bases between. Per germline, CDR1 SGHDT and CDR2 YYEEEE.

The CDR3 spells CASSLFTGDHNEKLFF. DNA of the CDR3: TGTGCCAGCAGCTTGTTCACAGGGGATCATAATGAAAAACTGTTTTTT. The chain uses TRBV5-6 and TRBJ1-4; 7 nucleotides line up with TRBD1. V lost 1 base, J lost 4 bases, and 7 bases stayed unmatched. Germline CDR1 and CDR2: SGHDT and YYEEEE. The CDR3 totals 16 residues.

The rearrangement joins TRBV4-1 to TRBJ1-5; no firm D call. Germline assignment: CDR1 MGHRA and CDR2 YSYEKL. The V gene lost 1 base and the J gene lost 0 bases, with 7 bases spanning the gap. This CDR3 has 15 residues. CDR3 sequence: CASSQGFSSNQPQHF. DNA of the CDR3: TGCGCCAGCAGCCAAGGTTTTAGTAGCAATCAGCCCCAGCATTTT.

The chain has TRBV2 and TRBJ1-1; TRBD1 matches 7 bases. The CDR3 loop spans 17 amino acids. Germline CDR1 and CDR2: SNHLY and FYNNEI. V shed 7 bases and J 1 base; nucleotides not matched to a gene: 15. CDR3 bases: TGTGCCAGCACTCGGATGGGACAGAACTTTAAGAACACTGAAGCTTTCTTT. Translating gives CASTRMGQNFKNTEAFF.

This rearrangement joins TRBV10-3 to TRBJ1-3; 9 bases are a match to TRBD1. Germline V gene data show CDR1 as ENHRY and CDR2 as SYGVKD. The CDR3 runs 15 residues. Trimming cost V 11 bases and J 0 bases; bases outside gene matches: 8. The CDR3 sequence: CACLRDRVSGNTIYF. The CDR3, as DNA: TGTGCCTGTCTCCGGGACAGGGTCTCTGGAAACACCATATATTTT.

This chain connects TRBV6-1 to TRBJ1-1, with a weak D call TRBD1 (5 bases). This CDR3 is 13 amino acids long. The V gene's germline CDR1 is MNHNS and CDR2 SASEGT. V was trimmed by 8 bases and J by 1 base, leaving 11 bases between them. CDR3 region: CASQGLRNTEAFF. CDR3 sequence (DNA): TGTGCCAGCCAGGGACTGCGGAACACTGAAGCTTTCTTT.

The chain carries TRBV6-5 and TRBJ1-2; TRBD1 matches 9 bases. Trimming removed 5 bases from V and 4 bases from J; junction bases left unmatched: 8. Germline V gene data show CDR1 as MNHEY and CDR2 as SVGAGI. The CDR3 length is 15 residues. CDR3: CASSPDRGRIYGYTF. CDR3 coding DNA: TGTGCCAGCAGTCCGGACAGGGGAAGGATCTATGGCTACACCTTC.

The chain links TRBV19 to TRBJ2-2; weak D call: TRBD1 (5 bases). V was cut by 6 bases and J by 6 bases, with 20 bases left in between. CDR3 size: 16 residues. The germline V gene encodes CDR1 LNHDA and CDR2 SQIVND (reference sequence). The CDR3 reads CASSLGGRAVPGELFF. The CDR3, as DNA: TGTGCCAGTAGCCTCGGTGGCAGGGCCGTCCCCGGGGAGCTGTTTTTT.

The chain combines TRBV2 with TRBJ1-3; a possible D gene is TRBD1 (6 bases). There are 15 residues in the CDR3. V lost 7 bases and J 1 base, leaving 14 bases between the germline ends. Per the germline V gene, CDR1 is SNHLY and CDR2 is FYNNEI. The CDR3 loop is CASTRRGASGNTIYF. In nucleotides, the CDR3 is TGTGCCAGCACGCGGCGGGGGGCTTCTGGAAACACCATATATTTT.

J is TRBJ1-1 and V is TRBV2, with TRBD1 as a possible D gene (6 bases). V was clipped by 1 base and J by 1 base, with 10 bases between them. CDR3 length: 15 residues. Germline V gives CDR1 SNHLY, CDR2 FYNNEI. CDR3 coding DNA: TGTGCCAGCAGTGAAGGGGGGCTAGGGAACACTGAAGCTTTCTTT. This gives the protein CASSEGGLGNTEAFF. Drawing the rest from reference TRBV2 and TRBJ1-1, the complete variable domain is EPEVTQTPSHQVTQMGQEVILRCVPISNHLYFYWYRQILGQKVEFLVSFYNNEISEKSEIFDDQFSVERPDGSNFTLKIRSTKLEDSAMYFCASSEGGLGNTEAFFGQGTRLTVV.

This chain links TRBV5-1 with TRBJ2-1; 10 nucleotides line up with TRBD2. Per the germline V gene, CDR1 is SGHRS and CDR2 is YFSETQ. The ends lost 3 bases at V and 0 bases at J; junction bases unmatched: 6. The CDR3 runs to 17 residues. DNA of the CDR3: TGCGCCAGCAGCTCCGGGACTAGCGCTCTCTCCTACAATGAGCAGTTCTTC. It is translated as CASSSGTSALSYNEQFF.